The subject of this entry is one T cell receptor (beta chain). The data belong to a study of control samples from healthy donors and cancer patients. Here immunoSEQ multiplex PCR was the method, and the copy in TCRdb shows in-frame clones only, minus some. Of approximately 70,000 clones listed, approximately 84% are singletons. Per the germline V gene, CDR1 is GTSNPN and CDR2 is SVGIG (reference sequence). CDR3 size: 17 residues. Trimming took 2 bases from V and 7 from J; bases not matched to a gene: 11. V and J are TRBV30 and TRBJ2-1; 13 nucleotides line up with TRBD2. The specimen was blood. The TCR was taken from a woman aged 50 to 60 in good health. CDR3 in amino acids: CAWSFRLGLAGTNEQFF. The DNA of the CDR3 is TGTGCCTGGAGTTTCCGACTGGGACTAGCGGGAACAAATGAGCAGTTCTTC.